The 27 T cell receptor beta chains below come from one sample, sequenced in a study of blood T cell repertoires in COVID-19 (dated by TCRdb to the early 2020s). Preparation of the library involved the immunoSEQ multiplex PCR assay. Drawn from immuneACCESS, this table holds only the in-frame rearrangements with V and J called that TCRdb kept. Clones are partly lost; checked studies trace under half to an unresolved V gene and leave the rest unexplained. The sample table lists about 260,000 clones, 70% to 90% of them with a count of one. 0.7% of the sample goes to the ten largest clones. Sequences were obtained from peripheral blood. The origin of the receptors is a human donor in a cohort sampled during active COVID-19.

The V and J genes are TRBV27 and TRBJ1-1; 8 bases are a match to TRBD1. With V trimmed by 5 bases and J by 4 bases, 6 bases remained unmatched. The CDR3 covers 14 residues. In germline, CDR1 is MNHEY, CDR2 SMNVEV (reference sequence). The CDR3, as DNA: TGTGCCAGCAGTCGACAGGGGTTGGGCACTGAAGCTTTCTTT. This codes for CASSRQGLGTEAFF.

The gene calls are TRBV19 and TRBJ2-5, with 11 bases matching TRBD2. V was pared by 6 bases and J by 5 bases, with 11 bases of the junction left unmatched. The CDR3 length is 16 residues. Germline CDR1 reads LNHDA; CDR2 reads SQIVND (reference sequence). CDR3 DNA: TGTGCCAGTAGCCCCGGACTAGCGGGCGGCGGGGAGACCCAGTACTTC. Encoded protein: CASSPGLAGGGETQYF.

As DNA, the CDR3 is TGCGCCAGCAGCTCTGGCGGGGGCCTCCAAGAGACCCAGTACTTC. Its protein is CASSSGGGLQETQYF. The chain combines TRBV5-1 with TRBJ2-5; possible D gene TRBD2, 7 bases. The CDR3 is 15 amino acids. The V end lost 3 bases, the J end lost 1 base, and 13 bases lay between the germline ends. The germline gives CDR1 SGHRS, CDR2 YFSETQ.

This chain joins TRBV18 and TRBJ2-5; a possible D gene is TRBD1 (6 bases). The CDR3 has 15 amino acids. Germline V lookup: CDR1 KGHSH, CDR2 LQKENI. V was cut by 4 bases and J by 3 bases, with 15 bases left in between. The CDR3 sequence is CASSLTAAGEETQYF. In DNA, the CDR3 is TGTGCCAGCTCACTGACCGCGGCAGGGGAAGAGACCCAGTACTTC.

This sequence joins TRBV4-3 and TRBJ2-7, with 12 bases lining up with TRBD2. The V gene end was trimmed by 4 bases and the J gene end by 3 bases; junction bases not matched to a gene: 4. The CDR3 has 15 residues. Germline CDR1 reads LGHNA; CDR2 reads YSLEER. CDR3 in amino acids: CASSPWTSGVYEQYF. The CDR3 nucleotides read TGCGCCAGCAGCCCCTGGACTAGCGGGGTCTACGAGCAGTACTTC.

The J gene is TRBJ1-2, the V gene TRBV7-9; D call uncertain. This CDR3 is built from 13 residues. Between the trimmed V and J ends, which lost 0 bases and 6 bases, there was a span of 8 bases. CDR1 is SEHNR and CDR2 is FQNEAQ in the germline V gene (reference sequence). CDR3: CASSLAPQDGYTF. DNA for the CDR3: TGTGCCAGCAGCTTAGCGCCCCAGGATGGCTACACCTTC. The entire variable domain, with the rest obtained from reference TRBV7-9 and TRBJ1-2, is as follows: DTGVSQNPRHKITKRGQNVTFRCDPISEHNRLYWYRQTLGQGPEFLTYFQNEAQLEKSRLLSDRFSAERPKGSFSTLEIQRTEQGDSAMYLCASSLAPQDGYTFGSGTRLTVV.

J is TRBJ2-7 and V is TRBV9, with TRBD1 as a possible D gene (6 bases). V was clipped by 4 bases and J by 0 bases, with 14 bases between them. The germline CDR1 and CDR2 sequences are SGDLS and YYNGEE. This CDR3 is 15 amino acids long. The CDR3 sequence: CASSPGPRGSYEQYF. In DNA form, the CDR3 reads TGTGCCAGCAGCCCCGGTCCCAGGGGCTCCTACGAGCAGTACTTC.

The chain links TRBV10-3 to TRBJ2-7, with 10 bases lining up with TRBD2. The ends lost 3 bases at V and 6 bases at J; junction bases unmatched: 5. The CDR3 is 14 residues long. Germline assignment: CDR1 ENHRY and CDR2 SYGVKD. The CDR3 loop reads CAISDRAGGSEQYF. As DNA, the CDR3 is TGTGCCATCAGTGATAGAGCGGGAGGGAGCGAGCAGTACTTC.

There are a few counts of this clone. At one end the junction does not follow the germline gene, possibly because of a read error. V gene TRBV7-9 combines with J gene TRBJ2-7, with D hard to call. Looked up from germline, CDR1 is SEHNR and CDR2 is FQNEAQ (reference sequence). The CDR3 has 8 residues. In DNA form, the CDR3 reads TGTGCCAGCTCGCGTGACACCTTC. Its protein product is CASSRDTF.

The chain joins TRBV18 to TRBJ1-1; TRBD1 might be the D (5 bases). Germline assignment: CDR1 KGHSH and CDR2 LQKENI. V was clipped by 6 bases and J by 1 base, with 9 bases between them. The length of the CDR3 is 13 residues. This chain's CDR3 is CASSRQKNTEAFF. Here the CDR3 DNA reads TGTGCCAGCTCCCGACAGAAGAACACTGAAGCTTTCTTT.

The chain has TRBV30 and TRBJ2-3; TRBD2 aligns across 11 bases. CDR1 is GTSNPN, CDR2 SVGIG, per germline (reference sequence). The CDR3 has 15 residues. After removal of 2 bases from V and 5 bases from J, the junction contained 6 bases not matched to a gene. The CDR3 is CAWSRLAGGEDTQYF. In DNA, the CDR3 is TGTGCCTGGAGTAGGCTAGCGGGGGGAGAAGATACGCAGTATTTT.

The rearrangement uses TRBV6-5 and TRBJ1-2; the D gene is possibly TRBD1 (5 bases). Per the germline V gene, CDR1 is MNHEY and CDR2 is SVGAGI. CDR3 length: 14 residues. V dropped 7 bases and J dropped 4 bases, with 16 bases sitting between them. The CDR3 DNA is TGTGCCAGCACCACGGGAGGGGAAGGCTATGGCTACACCTTC. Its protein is CASTTGGEGYGYTF.

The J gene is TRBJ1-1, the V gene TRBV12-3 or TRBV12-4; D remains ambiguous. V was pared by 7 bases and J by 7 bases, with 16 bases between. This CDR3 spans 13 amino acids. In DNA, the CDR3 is TGTGCCAGCACCACGGCCGGGTTAGGTGAAGCTTTCTTT. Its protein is CASTTAGLGEAFF.

The CDR3 region has the DNA TGTGCCAGCTTCGACAGGGGGCCCTTGGAGCAGCCCCAGCATTTT. It codes for CASFDRGPLEQPQHF. The genes are TRBV28 and TRBJ1-5; TRBD1 aligns across 10 bases. Germline V gives CDR1 MDHEN, CDR2 SYDVKM. Trimming at V came to 8 bases and at J to 7 bases, leaving 11 bases not matched to a gene. The CDR3 has 15 residues.

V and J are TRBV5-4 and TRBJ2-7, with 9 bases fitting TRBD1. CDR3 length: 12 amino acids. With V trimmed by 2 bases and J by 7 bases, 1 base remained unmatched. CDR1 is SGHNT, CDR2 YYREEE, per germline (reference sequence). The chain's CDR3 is CASSFGTGEQYF. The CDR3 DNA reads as TGTGCCAGCAGCTTCGGGACAGGGGAGCAGTACTTC. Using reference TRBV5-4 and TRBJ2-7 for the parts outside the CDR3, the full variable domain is ETGVTQSPTHLIKTRGQQVTLRCSSQSGHNTVSWYQQALGQGPQFIFQYYREEENGRGNFPPRFSGLQFPNYSSELNVNALELDDSALYLCASSFGTGEQYFGPGTRLTVT.

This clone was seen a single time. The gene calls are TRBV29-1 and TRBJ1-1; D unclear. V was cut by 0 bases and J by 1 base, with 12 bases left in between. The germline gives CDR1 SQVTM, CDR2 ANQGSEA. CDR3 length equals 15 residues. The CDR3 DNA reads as TGCAGCGTTGAAGATCAGTACGGCGGGAACACTGAAGCTTTCTTT. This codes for CSVEDQYGGNTEAFF. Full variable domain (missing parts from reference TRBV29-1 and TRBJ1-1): SAVISQKPSRDICQRGTSLTIQCQVDSQVTMMFWYRQQPGQSLTLIATANQGSEATYESGFVIDKFPISRPNLTFSTLTVSNMSPEDSSIYLCSVEDQYGGNTEAFFGQGTRLTVV.

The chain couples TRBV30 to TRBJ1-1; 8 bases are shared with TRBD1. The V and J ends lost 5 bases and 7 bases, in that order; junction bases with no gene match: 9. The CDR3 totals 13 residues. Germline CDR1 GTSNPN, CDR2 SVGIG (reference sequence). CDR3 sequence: CAWAPGQGVEAFF. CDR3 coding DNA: TGTGCCTGGGCGCCCGGACAGGGAGTTGAAGCTTTCTTT.

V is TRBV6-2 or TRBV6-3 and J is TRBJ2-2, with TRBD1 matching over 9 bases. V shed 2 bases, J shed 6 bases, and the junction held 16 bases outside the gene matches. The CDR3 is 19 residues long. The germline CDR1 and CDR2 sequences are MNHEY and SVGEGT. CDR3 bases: TGTGCCAGCAGTTACGACAGGGGGAAAGGCAATACGATCGCCGGGGAGCTGTTTTTT. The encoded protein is CASSYDRGKGNTIAGELFF.

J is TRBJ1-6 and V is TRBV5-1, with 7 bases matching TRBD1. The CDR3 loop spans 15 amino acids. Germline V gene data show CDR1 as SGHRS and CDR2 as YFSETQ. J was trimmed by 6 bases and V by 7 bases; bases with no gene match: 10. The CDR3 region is CASAEQGRGNSPLHF. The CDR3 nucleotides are TGCGCCAGCGCCGAACAGGGGAGAGGTAATTCACCCCTCCACTTT.

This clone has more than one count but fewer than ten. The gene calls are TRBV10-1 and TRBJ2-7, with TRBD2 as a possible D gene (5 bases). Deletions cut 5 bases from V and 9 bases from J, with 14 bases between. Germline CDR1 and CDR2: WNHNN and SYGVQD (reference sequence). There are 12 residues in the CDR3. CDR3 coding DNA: TGCGCCAGCAGTACTGACTATTGCGGGCAGTACTTC. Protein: CASSTDYCGQYF.

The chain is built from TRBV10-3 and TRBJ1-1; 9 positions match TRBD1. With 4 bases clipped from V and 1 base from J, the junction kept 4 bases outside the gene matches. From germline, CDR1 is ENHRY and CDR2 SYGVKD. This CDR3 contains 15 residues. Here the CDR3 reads CAISGPGQGNTEAFF. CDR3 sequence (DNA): TGTGCCATCAGTGGACCGGGACAGGGGAACACTGAAGCTTTCTTT.

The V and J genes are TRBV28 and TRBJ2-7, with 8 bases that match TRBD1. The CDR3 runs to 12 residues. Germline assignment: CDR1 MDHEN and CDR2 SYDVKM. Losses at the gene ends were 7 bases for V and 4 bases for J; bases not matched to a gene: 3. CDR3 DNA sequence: TGTGCCAGCACAGGGGGCATGTACGAGCAGTACTTC. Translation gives CASTGGMYEQYF.

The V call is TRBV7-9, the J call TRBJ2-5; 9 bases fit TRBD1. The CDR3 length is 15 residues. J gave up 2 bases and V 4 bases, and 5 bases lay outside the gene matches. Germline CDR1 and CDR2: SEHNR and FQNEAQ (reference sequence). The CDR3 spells CASSSRDREQETQYF. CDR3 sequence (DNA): TGTGCCAGCAGCTCCCGGGACAGGGAACAAGAGACCCAGTACTTC.

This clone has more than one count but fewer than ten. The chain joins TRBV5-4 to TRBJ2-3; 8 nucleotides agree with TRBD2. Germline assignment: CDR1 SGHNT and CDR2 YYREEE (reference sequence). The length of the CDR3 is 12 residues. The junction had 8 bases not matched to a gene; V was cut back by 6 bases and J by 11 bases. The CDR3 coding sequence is TGTGCCAGCAACCCATCCGGGGGGGGGCAGTATTTT. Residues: CASNPSGGGQYF.

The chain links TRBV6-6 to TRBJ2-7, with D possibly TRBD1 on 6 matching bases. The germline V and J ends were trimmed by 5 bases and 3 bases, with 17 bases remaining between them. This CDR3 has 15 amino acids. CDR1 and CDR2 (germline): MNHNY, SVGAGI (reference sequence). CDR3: CASSGVRQANYEQYF. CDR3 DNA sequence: TGTGCCAGCAGTGGGGTGAGACAGGCGAACTACGAGCAGTACTTC.

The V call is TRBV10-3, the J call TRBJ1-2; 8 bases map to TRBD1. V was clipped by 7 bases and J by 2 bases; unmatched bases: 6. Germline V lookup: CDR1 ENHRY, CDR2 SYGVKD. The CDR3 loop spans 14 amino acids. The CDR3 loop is CAITQGALNYGYTF. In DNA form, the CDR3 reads TGTGCCATCACCCAGGGGGCCCTAAACTATGGCTACACCTTC.

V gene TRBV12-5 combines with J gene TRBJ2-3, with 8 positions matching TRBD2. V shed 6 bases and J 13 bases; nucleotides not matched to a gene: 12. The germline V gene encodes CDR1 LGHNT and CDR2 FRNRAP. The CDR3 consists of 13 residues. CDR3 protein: CASGAIAGTSEYF. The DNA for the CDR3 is TGTGCTAGTGGCGCTATAGCGGGAACCTCGGAGTATTTT.